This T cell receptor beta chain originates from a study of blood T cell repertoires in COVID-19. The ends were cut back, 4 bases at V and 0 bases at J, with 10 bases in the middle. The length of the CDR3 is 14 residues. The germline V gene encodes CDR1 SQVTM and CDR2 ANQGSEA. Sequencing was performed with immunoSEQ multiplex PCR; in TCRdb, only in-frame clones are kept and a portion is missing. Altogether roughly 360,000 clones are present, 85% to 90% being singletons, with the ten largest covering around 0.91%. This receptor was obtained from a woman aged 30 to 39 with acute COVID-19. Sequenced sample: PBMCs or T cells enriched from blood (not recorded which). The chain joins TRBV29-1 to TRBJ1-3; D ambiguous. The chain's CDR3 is CSVVLSNSGNTIYF. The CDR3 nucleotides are TGCAGCGTTGTTTTGTCCAACTCTGGAAACACCATATATTTT.